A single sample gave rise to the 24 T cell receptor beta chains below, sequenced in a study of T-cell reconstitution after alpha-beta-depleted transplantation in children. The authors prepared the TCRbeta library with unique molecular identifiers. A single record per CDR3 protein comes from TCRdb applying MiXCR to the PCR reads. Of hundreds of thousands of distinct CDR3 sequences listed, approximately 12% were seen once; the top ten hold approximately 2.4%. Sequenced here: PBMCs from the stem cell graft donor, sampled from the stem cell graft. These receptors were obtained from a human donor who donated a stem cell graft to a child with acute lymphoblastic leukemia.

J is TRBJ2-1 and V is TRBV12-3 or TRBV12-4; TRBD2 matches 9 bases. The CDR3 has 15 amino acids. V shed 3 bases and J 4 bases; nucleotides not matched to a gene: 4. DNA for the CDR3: TGTGCCAGCAGTTTGTCTAGCGGGGAATACAATGAGCAGTTCTTC. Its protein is CASSLSSGEYNEQFF.

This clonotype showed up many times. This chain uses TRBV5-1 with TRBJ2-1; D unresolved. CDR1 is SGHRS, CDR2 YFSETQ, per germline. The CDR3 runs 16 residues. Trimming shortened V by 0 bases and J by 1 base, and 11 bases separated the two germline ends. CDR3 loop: CASSLDPGSSYNEQFF. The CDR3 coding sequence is TGCGCCAGCAGCTTGGATCCTGGGTCTTCCTACAATGAGCAGTTCTTC. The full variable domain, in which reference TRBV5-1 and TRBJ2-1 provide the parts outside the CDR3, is KAGVTQTPRYLIKTRGQQVTLSCSPISGHRSVSWYQQTPGQGLQFLFEYFSETQRNKGNFPGRFSGRQFSNSRSEMNVSTLELGDSALYLCASSLDPGSSYNEQFFGPGTRLTVL.

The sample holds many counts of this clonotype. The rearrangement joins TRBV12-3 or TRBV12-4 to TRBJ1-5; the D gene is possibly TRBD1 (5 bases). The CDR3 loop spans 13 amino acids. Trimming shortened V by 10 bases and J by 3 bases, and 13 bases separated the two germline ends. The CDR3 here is CATATDDNQPQHF. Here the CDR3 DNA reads TGTGCCACCGCGACAGACGACAATCAGCCCCAGCATTTT.

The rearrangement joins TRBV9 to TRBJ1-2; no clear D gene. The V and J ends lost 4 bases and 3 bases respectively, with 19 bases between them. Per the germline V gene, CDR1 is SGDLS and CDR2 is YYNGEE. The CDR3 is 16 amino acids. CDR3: CASSPWDGFADYGYTF. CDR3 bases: TGTGCCAGCAGCCCTTGGGATGGGTTTGCGGACTATGGCTACACCTTC.

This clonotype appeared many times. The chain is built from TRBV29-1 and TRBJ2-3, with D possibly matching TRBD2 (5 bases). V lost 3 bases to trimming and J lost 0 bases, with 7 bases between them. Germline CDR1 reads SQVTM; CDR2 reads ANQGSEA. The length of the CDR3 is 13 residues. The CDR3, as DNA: TGCAGCGTTGATGGGGAGAGCACAGATACGCAGTATTTT. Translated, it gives CSVDGESTDTQYF.

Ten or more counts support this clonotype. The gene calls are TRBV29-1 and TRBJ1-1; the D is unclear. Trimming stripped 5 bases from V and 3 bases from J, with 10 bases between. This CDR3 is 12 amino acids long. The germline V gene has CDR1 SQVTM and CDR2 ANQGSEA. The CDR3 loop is CSVTESHTEAFF. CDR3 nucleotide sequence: TGCAGCGTTACTGAAAGTCACACTGAAGCTTTCTTT. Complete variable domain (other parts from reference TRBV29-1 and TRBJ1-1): SAVISQKPSRDICQRGTSLTIQCQVDSQVTMMFWYRQQPGQSLTLIATANQGSEATYESGFVIDKFPISRPNLTFSTLTVSNMSPEDSSIYLCSVTESHTEAFFGQGTRLTVV.

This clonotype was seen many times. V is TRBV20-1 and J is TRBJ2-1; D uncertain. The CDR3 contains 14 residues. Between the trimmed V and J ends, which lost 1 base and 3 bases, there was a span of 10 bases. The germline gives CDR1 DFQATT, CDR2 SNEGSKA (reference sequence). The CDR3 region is CSARGLTDYNEQFF. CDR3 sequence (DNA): TGCAGTGCTAGAGGACTCACCGACTACAATGAGCAGTTCTTC.

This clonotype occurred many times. As DNA, the CDR3 is TGTGCCACCAGTGATTTGCGGGGACCCCCCCCCAAGCACACCGGGGAGCTGTTTTTT. This gives the protein CATSDLRGPPPKHTGELFF. The chain employs TRBV24-1 and TRBJ2-2; D is perhaps TRBD1 or TRBD2 (5 bases each). This CDR3 contains 19 residues. Trimming stripped 0 bases from V and 3 bases from J, with 19 bases between. Germline V gene lookup returns CDR1 KGHDR and CDR2 SFDVKD.

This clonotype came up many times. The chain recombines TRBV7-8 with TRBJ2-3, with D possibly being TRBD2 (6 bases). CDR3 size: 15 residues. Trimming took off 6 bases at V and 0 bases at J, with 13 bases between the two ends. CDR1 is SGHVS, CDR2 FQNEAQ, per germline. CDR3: CASSPRGWSTDTQYF. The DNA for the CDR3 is TGTGCCAGCAGTCCGCGGGGATGGAGCACAGATACGCAGTATTTT.

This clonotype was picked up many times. The CDR3 region has the DNA TGCAGTGCCCGTTGGTCGACAGGGAGGGCTGAAGCTTTCTTT. This encodes CSARWSTGRAEAFF. This chain uses TRBV20-1 with TRBJ1-1, with 7 bases identical to TRBD1. Germline V gene lookup returns CDR1 DFQATT and CDR2 SNEGSKA (reference sequence). V shed 6 bases and J 6 bases; nucleotides not matched to a gene: 13. The CDR3 has 14 amino acids.

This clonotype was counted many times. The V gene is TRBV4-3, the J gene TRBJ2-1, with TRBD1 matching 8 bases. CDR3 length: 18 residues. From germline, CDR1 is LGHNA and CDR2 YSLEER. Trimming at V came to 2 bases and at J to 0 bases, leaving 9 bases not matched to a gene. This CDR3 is CASSQKLQGATSYNEQFF. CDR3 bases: TGCGCCAGCAGCCAAAAACTGCAGGGGGCGACCTCCTACAATGAGCAGTTCTTC.

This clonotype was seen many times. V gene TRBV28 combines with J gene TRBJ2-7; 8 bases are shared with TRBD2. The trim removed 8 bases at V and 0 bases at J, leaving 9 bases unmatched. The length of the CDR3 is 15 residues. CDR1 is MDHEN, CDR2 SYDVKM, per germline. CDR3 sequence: CASGRLAPYSYEQYF. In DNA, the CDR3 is TGTGCCAGCGGTCGACTAGCGCCCTACTCCTACGAGCAGTACTTC.

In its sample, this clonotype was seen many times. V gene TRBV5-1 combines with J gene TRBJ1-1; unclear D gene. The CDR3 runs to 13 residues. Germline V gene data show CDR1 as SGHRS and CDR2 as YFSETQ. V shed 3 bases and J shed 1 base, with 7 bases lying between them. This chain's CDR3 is CASSSDGNTEAFF. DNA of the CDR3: TGCGCCAGCAGCTCAGACGGGAACACTGAAGCTTTCTTT.

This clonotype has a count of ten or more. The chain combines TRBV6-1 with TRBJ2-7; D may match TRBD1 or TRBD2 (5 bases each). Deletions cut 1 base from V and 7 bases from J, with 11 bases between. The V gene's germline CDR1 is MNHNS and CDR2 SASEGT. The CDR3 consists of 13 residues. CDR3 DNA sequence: TGTGCCAGCAGTGAAGGTTATTGGGGGGAGCAGTACTTC. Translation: CASSEGYWGEQYF.

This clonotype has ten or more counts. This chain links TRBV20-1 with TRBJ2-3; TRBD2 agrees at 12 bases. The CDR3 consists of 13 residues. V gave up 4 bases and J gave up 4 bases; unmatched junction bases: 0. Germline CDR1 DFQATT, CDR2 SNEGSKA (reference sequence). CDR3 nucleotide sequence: TGCAGTGCTACTAGCGGGGGGGCAGATACGCAGTATTTT. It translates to CSATSGGADTQYF.

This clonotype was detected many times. This CDR3 reads CASSARTATDSPLHF. The CDR3 DNA sequence: TGTGCCAGCAGTGCCCGGACAGCAACGGATTCACCCCTCCACTTT. V usage is TRBV6-1 and J usage is TRBJ1-6, with D maybe TRBD1 (6 bases). The CDR3 is 15 residues long. Germline V gene sequence: CDR1 MNHNS, CDR2 SASEGT. V dropped 4 bases and J dropped 8 bases, with 15 bases sitting between them.

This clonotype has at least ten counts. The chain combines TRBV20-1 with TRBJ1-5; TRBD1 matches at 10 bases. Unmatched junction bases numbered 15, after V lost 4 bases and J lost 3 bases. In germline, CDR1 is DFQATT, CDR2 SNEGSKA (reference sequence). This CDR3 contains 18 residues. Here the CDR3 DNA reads TGCAGTGCTACCTTGCCCGGGACAGGGGTTGGAAACAATCAGCCCCAGCATTTT. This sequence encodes CSATLPGTGVGNNQPQHF.

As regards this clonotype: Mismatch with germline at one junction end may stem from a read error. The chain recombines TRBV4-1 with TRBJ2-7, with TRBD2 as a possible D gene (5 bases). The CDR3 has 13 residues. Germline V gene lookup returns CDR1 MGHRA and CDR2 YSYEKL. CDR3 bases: TGTGCCATCGGCCCCCGGGATTCCTACGAGCAGTACTTC. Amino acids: CAIGPRDSYEQYF.

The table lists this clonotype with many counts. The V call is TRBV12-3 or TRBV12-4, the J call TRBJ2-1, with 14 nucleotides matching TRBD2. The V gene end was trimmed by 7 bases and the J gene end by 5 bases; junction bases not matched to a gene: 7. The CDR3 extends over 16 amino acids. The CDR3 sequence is CASTGTSGSSHNEQFF. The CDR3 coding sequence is TGTGCCAGCACCGGGACTAGCGGGAGTTCCCACAATGAGCAGTTCTTC.

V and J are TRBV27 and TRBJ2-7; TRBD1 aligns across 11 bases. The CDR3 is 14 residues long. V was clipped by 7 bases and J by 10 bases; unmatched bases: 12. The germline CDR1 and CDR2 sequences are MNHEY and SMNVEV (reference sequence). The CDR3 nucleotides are TGTGCCAGCATCCCGACCGGGACAGGGGGTGAACAGTACTTC. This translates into CASIPTGTGGEQYF.

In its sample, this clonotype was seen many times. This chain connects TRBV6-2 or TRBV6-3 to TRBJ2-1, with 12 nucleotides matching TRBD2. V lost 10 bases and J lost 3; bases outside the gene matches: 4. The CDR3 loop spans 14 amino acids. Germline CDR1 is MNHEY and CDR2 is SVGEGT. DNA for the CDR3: TGTGCCACCGTGACTAGCGGGGGCTACAATGAGCAGTTCTTC. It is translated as CATVTSGGYNEQFF.

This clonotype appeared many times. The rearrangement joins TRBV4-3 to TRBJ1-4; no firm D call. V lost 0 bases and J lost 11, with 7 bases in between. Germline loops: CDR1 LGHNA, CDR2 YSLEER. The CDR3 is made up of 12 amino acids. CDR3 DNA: TGCGCCAGCAGCCAAGATCGGCTGAAACTGTTTTTT. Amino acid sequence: CASSQDRLKLFF.

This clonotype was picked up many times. CDR3 protein: CASNADGIAEAFF. The CDR3 coding sequence is TGTGCCAGCAACGCGGATGGGATCGCTGAAGCTTTCTTT. V gene TRBV7-2 combines with J gene TRBJ1-1; D call uncertain. Germline values: CDR1 SGHTA, CDR2 FQGNSA. This CDR3 is built from 13 residues. V gave up 7 bases and J gave up 6 bases, with 15 bases separating them.

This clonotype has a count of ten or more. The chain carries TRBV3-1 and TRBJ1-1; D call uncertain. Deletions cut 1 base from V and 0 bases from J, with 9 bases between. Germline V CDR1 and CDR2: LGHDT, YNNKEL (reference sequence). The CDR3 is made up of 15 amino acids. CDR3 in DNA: TGTGCCAGCAGCCAAGTCCGCAACATGAACACTGAAGCTTTCTTT. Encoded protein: CASSQVRNMNTEAFF. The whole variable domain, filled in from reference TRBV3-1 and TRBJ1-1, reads DTAVSQTPKYLVTQMGNDKSIKCEQNLGHDTMYWYKQDSKKFLKIMFSYNNKELIINETVPNRFSPKSPDKAHLNLHINSLELGDSAVYFCASSQVRNMNTEAFFGQGTRLTVV.